This T cell receptor beta chain was recovered during a study of blood T cell repertoires in COVID-19. Participants were aged roughly 18 to 100 years from about 25 US areas. For recovered donors of Cohort 3, there were two negative PCRs, clearance, or symptom resolution. CDR3 size: 16 residues. Losses at the gene ends were 5 bases for V and 1 base for J; bases not matched to a gene: 7. In germline, CDR1 is MDHEN, CDR2 SYDVKM. In the study's own analysis: Reference gene primer amplification yielded estimated nucleated cell counts. Assay: immunoSEQ multiplex PCR; the TCRdb copy retains only in-frame clones and omits some. Clone size and the V and J calls come from that table; the DNA yielded D and trimming. The sample lists hundreds of thousands of clones; roughly 89% were seen once.

This clonotype originated in a man aged 55 to 70 who had recovered from COVID-19. V usage is TRBV28 and J usage is TRBJ1-4, with TRBD1 identical over 7 bases. Sequencing input: PBMCs or T cells enriched from blood (not recorded which). The chain's CDR3 is CASSLRQGGTNEKLFF. As DNA, the CDR3 is TGTGCCAGCAGTCTCCGACAGGGTGGAACTAATGAAAAACTGTTTTTT.